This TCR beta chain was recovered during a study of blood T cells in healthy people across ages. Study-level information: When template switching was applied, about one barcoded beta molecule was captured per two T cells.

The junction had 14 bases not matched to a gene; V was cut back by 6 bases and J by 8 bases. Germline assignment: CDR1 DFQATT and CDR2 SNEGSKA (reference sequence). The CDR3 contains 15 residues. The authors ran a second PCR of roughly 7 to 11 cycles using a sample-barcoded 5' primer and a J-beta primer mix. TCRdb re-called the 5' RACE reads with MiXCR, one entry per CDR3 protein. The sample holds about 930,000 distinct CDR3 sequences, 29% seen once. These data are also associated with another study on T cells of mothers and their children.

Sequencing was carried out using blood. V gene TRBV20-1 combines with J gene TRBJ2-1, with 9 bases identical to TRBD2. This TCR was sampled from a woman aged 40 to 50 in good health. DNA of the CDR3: TGCAGTGCCACTACCGGGACTAGCCACGAAGATGAGCAGTTCTTC. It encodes CSATTGTSHEDEQFF.